The 14 T cell receptor beta chains presented below share a single source sample, sequenced in a study of blood T cell repertoires in COVID-19. The data were produced by immunoSEQ multiplex PCR, yet TCRdb's version contains in-frame clones alone and is incomplete. The repertoire holds under 100,000 clones, with about nine tenths as singletons. Sequenced sample: peripheral blood. Source of these receptors: a woman in her sixties or seventies with acute or convalescent COVID-19.

The J gene is TRBJ2-1, the V gene TRBV7-8; D is perhaps TRBD2 (6 bases). CDR1 is SGHVS, CDR2 FQNEAQ, per germline. There are 15 residues in the CDR3. Trimming stripped 5 bases from V and 5 bases from J, with 16 bases between. The CDR3 spells CASSTRERLDNEQFF. CDR3 nucleotide sequence: TGTGCCAGCAGCACCAGAGAAAGACTAGACAATGAGCAGTTCTTC.

V is TRBV28 and J is TRBJ1-5; 7 nucleotides line up with TRBD1. Looked up from germline, CDR1 is MDHEN and CDR2 is SYDVKM. CDR3 length: 17 residues. J gave up 1 base and V 8 bases, and 14 bases lay outside the gene matches. The CDR3 DNA reads as TGTGCCAGCCGTGTAGGGGGCGCGGGACTCAGCAATCAGCCCCAGCATTTT. Translated, it gives CASRVGGAGLSNQPQHF.

This chain joins TRBV5-1 and TRBJ1-2, with a possible D match to TRBD1 (6 bases). The V end lost 3 bases, the J end lost 5 bases, and 14 bases lay between the germline ends. This CDR3 spans 14 amino acids. In germline, CDR1 is SGHRS, CDR2 YFSETQ. Here the CDR3 reads CASSSGRQGYGYTF. DNA of the CDR3: TGCGCCAGCAGCTCGGGCAGGCAGGGGTATGGCTACACCTTC.

The chain links TRBV3-1 (or the pseudogene TRBV3-2) to TRBJ2-3; TRBD2 aligns across 9 bases. The CDR3 extends over 18 amino acids. Germline CDR1 and CDR2: LGHDT and YNNKEL (reference sequence). The J segment lost 2 bases and the V segment lost 0 bases, leaving 9 bases of the junction unmatched. CDR3 protein: CASSQDIWAGGFTDTQYF. CDR3 bases: TGTGCCAGCAGCCAAGATATCTGGGCGGGGGGGTTCACAGATACGCAGTATTTT.

The chain combines TRBV29-1 with TRBJ2-5, with D tentatively TRBD1 (6 bases). Per germline, CDR1 SQVTM and CDR2 ANQGSEA. Trimming left V 3 bases short and J 1 base short, with 15 bases between. This CDR3 comprises 15 residues. CDR3 DNA: TGCAGCGTTGAGGGGGCCACTTCGGTCCAAGAGACCCAGTACTTC. Translation: CSVEGATSVQETQYF.

The chain's CDR3 is CAISERGGEQYV. The CDR3 nucleotides read TGTGCCATCAGTGAACGGGGGGGTGAGCAGTACGTC. This sequence joins TRBV10-3 and TRBJ2-7, with 8 bases that match TRBD2. V lost 3 bases and J lost 7; bases outside the gene matches: 2. The CDR3 consists of 12 residues. Germline V gene sequence: CDR1 ENHRY, CDR2 SYGVKD.

CDR3 residues: CASSRGTGGYGYTF. CDR3 DNA sequence: TGTGCCAGCAGCCGAGGGACAGGGGGCTACGGCTACACCTTC. This chain connects TRBV3-1 (or the pseudogene TRBV3-2) to TRBJ1-2, with TRBD1 matching 12 bases. In germline, CDR1 is LGHDT, CDR2 YNNKEL (reference sequence). V lost 4 bases to trimming and J lost 8 bases; unmatched junction nucleotides: 5. The CDR3 totals 14 residues.

The chain carries TRBV28 and TRBJ1-1; D ambiguous. The CDR3 runs to 14 residues. Looked up from germline, CDR1 is MDHEN and CDR2 is SYDVKM. The germline V and J ends were trimmed by 1 base and 0 bases, with 6 bases remaining between them. The CDR3 DNA reads TGTGCCAGCAGTTTATCGGCGGTGAACACTGAAGCTTTCTTT. It yields the protein CASSLSAVNTEAFF.

The chain couples TRBV11-2 to TRBJ1-4; possibly TRBD1 for D (5 bases). The germline V and J ends were trimmed by 2 bases and 15 bases, with 13 bases remaining between them. This CDR3 comprises 12 residues. Germline V gene lookup returns CDR1 SGHAT and CDR2 FQNNGV. The CDR3 bases are TGTGCCAGCAGCTTACAGGGCTGGGGGGTGTTTTTT. Translated: CASSLQGWGVFF.

The chain uses TRBV4-1 and TRBJ1-1; 8 nucleotides match TRBD1. The V gene end was trimmed by 6 bases and the J gene end by 0 bases; junction bases not matched to a gene: 6. Germline V gives CDR1 MGHRA, CDR2 YSYEKL. The CDR3 length is 15 residues. The CDR3 spells CASRPPDRVNTEAFF. CDR3 bases: TGCGCCAGCAGACCTCCGGACAGGGTGAACACTGAAGCTTTCTTT.

The J gene is TRBJ2-3, the V gene TRBV18, with D perhaps matching TRBD1 (5 bases). This CDR3 region has 15 residues. V was clipped by 6 bases and J by 4 bases, with 17 bases between them. CDR1 and CDR2 from the germline V gene are KGHSH and LQKENI. CDR3 residues: CASSGSGRTPDTQYF. In DNA, the CDR3 is TGTGCCAGCTCTGGTTCAGGGCGAACCCCAGATACGCAGTATTTT.

This clone was detected a few times. V gene TRBV5-1 combines with J gene TRBJ2-3; 8 positions match TRBD2. The CDR3 runs to 15 residues. Per the germline V gene, CDR1 is SGHRS and CDR2 is YFSETQ. Losses at the gene ends were 2 bases for V and 7 bases for J; bases not matched to a gene: 9. CDR3 in amino acids: CASSLDQRETNTQYF. DNA of the CDR3: TGCGCCAGCAGCTTAGATCAGCGGGAGACGAATACGCAGTATTTT.

V gene TRBV19 combines with J gene TRBJ1-5; D gene uncertain. The V end was cut by 3 bases, the J end by 0 bases, with 6 bases between. Germline V lookup: CDR1 LNHDA, CDR2 SQIVND (reference sequence). This CDR3 is 14 amino acids long. The CDR3 loop reads CASSILSSNQPQHF. The CDR3 nucleotides read TGTGCCAGTAGTATCCTAAGTAGCAATCAGCCCCAGCATTTT.

The gene calls are TRBV5-1 and TRBJ2-7; TRBD1 agrees at 9 bases. With V trimmed by 4 bases and J by 4 bases, 6 bases remained unmatched. Germline CDR1 is SGHRS and CDR2 is YFSETQ. CDR3 length equals 14 residues. CDR3 amino acids: CASSPGTGWYEQYF. DNA for the CDR3: TGCGCCAGCAGCCCCGGGACAGGGTGGTACGAGCAGTACTTC.